The clone carrying this TCR beta chain came up a few times. The antigen remains undetermined. A second PCR, run for about 7 to 11 cycles, used a sample-barcoded 5' primer plus a J-beta primer mix. One entry per CDR3 protein, called by TCRdb with MiXCR from the 5' RACE reads. Here the sample spans 1,800,000 or so distinct CDR3 sequences, roughly 43% being singletons. The CDR3 contains 17 residues. Trimming removed 4 bases from V and 3 bases from J, with 21 bases in between. Per germline, CDR1 SGHRS and CDR2 YFSETQ. These data are taken from a study of blood T cells in healthy people across ages. Study-level information: About one barcoded beta molecule was captured per two T cells (by template switching).

Broader study findings: The study could not conclusively compare naive and antigen-experienced cells, given its unsorted PBMCs. Roughly linearly, TCR beta diversity per million T cells fell as age increased.

The source is a human donor in good health. The rearrangement uses TRBV5-1 and TRBJ2-3; a weak D match, TRBD1 (5 bases). The sample taken for sequencing was blood. This CDR3 is CASSSWSAAGRTDTQYF. CDR3 DNA sequence: TGCGCCAGCAGCAGTTGGTCGGCGGCAGGGCGAACAGATACGCAGTATTTT.